This T cell receptor beta chain was captured by sequencing in a study of Tregs in tolerant kidney transplant recipients (dated by TCRdb to the late 2010s). Concerning the study at large: Related donors were used in the transplants with nonmyeloablative bone marrow transplantation, and mixed chimerism was transient in the human trials. The study used TCRbeta sequencing to identify donor-specific regulatory T cells before combined kidney and bone marrow transplantation, then tracked those cells after transplant.

Sample time point, as interpreted from the label and publication: blood sample drawn before combined kidney and bone marrow transplant. Thawed PBMCs were FACS-sorted into unstimulated Tregs (CD4+CD25+CD127-), CD4+ non-Tregs (CD4+CD25-), CD4 cells and CD8 cells. 4 combined kidney and bone marrow transplant recipients from the ITN036ST trial were included as patients, and samples were available only from these trial subjects. Healthy control blood was processed by Ficoll density gradient to PBMCs and cryopreserved; patient PBMCs were collected before and after transplant. For TCRbeta CDR3 sequencing, genomic DNA was extracted from sorted cells using the QIAGEN DNeasy Blood and Tissue Kit. High-throughput TCRbeta CDR3 sequencing, which included PCR amplification with bias correction and internal controls, was done commercially through immunoSEQ. Concerning the study's data processing: Unique productive TCRbeta sequences were defined by CDR3 nucleotide sequence when primers matched and otherwise by CDR3 amino acid sequence together with Vbeta and Jbeta genes. As a correction for sorting error, sequences shared between sorted populations at a frequency ratio of 2:1 or less were discarded, and the remaining shared sequences were assigned to the higher population. A sequence was defined as donor-reactive if the sequence was expanded at least 5-fold in CFSE-low cells compared with unstimulated cells and had a frequency of at least 0.01% in CFSE-low cells. Repertoire divergence was quantified by Jensen-Shannon divergence calculated from the top 100 TCRbeta sequences ranked by frequency. For samples with multiple sequencing runs, sorting error was corrected separately for each run before the runs were pooled. What TCRdb holds here is the immuneACCESS table cut down to in-frame rearrangements. Part of the clones is not present; checked against another copy, under half of the missing clones reflect an unresolved V gene, and the others are unexplained. V and J calls and clone size are given by that table; D and trimming were obtained from the DNA. The sample profile shows about 77,000 clones; more than 95% of them were found once. The biggest ten clones account for around 0.5% of the sample.

As for this clone: This clone's antigen is unknown. Per-base quality was not reported, and no clone a single base away is much larger than it.

Overall study outcomes, separate from this receptor: In tolerant patients, donor-specific Tregs expanded more than Tregs overall, which suggests antigen-driven rather than nonspecific expansion. Expanding Tregs with activated donor B cells appeared to identify the most biologically relevant and donor-specific TCRbeta repertoire. The study was limited by small patient numbers, and the findings need validation in larger populations and under other immunosuppression protocols. Biological reproducibility was not directly assessed, although technical replication error appeared to be minimal. For some patients the PCR primers changed over time, which made it impossible to compare the samples from those patients at the nucleotide level.

The specimen was CD4+ T cells from blood, collected before the transplant. The sequence was collected from a human donor who received a combined kidney and bone marrow transplant.

The CDR3 region has the sequence CASSKARGRASYNEQFF. The sequenced DNA is TGTGCCAGCAGCAAAGCTCGCGGGAGGGCCTCCTACAATGAGCAGTTCTTC. The chain links TRBV21-1 with TRBJ2-1; TRBD2, the D gene given by the table, was not confirmed from the DNA. TRBV21-1 is a pseudogene locus. Inclusive of the bounding cysteine and phenylalanine, the CDR3 is 17 residues long. The read is trimmed to its CDR3 DNA, 51 bases read in frame from base 1.